This T cell receptor (beta chain) was sequenced in a study of control samples from healthy donors and cancer patients. The sample holds one count of this clone. Profiling relied on immunoSEQ multiplex PCR, and the TCRdb table lists in-frame clones only, not all of them. The sample consists of just over 150,000 clones, roughly 92% of them appearing once. This CDR3 spans 16 amino acids. Germline trimming cut 3 bases from V and 5 bases from J; bases unmatched to any gene: 9. The germline CDR1 and CDR2 sequences are KGHSH and LQKENI. This receptor was taken from a man in his fifties in good health. The genes are TRBV18 and TRBJ2-1, with TRBD1 matching 8 bases. Sequencing input: blood. The CDR3 here is CASSPMTGALDNEQFF. The CDR3 bases are TGTGCCAGCTCACCCATGACAGGGGCATTGGACAATGAGCAGTTCTTC.